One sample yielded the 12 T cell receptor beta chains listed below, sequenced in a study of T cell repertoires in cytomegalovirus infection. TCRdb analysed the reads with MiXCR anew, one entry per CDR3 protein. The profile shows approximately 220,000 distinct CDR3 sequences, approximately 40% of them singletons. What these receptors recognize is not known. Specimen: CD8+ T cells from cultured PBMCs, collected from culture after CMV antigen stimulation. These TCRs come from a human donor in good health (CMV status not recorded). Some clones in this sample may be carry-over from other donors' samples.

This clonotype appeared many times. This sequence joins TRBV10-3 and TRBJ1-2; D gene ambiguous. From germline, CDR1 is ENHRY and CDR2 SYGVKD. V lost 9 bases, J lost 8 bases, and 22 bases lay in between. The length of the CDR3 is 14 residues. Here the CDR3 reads CAISWSPGPWGYTF. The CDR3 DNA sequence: TGTGCCATAAGTTGGTCTCCAGGCCCGTGGGGCTACACCTTC.

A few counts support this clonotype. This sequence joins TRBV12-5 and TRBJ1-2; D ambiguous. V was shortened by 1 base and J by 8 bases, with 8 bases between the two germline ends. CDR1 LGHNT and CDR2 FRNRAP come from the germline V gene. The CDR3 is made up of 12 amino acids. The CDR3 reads CASGLGGIGYTF. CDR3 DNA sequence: TGTGCTAGTGGTTTGGGAGGGATAGGCTACACCTTC.

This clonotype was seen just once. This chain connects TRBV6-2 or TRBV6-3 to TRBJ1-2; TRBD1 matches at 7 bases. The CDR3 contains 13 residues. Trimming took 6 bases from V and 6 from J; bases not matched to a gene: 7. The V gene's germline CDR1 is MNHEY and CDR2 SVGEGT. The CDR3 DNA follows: TGTGCCAGCAGACGGACAGGCGAGGATGGCTACACCTTC. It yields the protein CASRRTGEDGYTF.

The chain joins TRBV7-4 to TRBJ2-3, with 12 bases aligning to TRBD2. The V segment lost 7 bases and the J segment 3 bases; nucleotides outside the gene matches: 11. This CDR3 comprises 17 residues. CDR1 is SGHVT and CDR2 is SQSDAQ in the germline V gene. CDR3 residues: CASNPQTSGSATDTQYF. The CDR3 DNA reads TGTGCCAGCAACCCCCAGACTAGCGGGAGTGCGACAGATACGCAGTATTTT.

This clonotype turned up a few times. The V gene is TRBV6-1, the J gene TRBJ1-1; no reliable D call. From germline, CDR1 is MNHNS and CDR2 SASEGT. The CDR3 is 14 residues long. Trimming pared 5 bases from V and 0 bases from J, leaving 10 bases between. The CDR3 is CASSFIGMNTEAFF. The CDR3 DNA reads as TGTGCCAGCAGTTTTATAGGGATGAACACTGAAGCTTTCTTT.

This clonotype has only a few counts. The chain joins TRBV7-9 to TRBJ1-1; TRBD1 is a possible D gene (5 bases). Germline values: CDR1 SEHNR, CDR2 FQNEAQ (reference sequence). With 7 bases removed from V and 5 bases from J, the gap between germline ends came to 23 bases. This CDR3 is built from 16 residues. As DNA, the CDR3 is TGTGCCAGCAAGGACGGTGGGGCAGGGCCCCTGACTGAAGCTTTCTTT. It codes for CASKDGGAGPLTEAFF.

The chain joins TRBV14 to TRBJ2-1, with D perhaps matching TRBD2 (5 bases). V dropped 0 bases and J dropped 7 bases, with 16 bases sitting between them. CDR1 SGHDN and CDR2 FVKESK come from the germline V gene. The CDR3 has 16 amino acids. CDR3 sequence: CASSQDNRGLANEQFF. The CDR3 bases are TGTGCCAGCAGCCAAGATAACCGGGGTTTAGCAAATGAGCAGTTCTTC.

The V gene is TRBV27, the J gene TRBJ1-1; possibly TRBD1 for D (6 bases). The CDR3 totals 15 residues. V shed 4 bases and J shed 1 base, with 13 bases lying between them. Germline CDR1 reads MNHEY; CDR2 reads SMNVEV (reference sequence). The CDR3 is CASSWGGGANTEAFF. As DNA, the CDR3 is TGTGCCAGCAGTTGGGGCGGGGGGGCGAACACTGAAGCTTTCTTT.

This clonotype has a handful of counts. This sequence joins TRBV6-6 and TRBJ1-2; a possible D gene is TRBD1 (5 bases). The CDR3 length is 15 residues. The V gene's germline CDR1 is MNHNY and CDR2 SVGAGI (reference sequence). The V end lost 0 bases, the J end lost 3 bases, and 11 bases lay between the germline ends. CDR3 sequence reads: CASSYSTQGDYGYTF. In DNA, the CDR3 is TGTGCCAGCAGTTACTCGACGCAGGGCGACTATGGCTACACCTTC.

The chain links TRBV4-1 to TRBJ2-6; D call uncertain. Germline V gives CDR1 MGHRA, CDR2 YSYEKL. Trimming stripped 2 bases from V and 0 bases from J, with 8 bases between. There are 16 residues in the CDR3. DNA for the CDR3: TGCGCCAGCAGCCAATCGCCAAGCTCTGGGGCCAACGTCCTGACTTTC. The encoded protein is CASSQSPSSGANVLTF.

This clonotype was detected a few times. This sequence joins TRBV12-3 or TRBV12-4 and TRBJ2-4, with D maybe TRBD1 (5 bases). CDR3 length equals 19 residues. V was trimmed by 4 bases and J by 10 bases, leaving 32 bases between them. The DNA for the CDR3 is TGTGCCAGCAGTTGCTTCCCTACCTACGTGGACAACCCATGGATTATTCAGTACTTC. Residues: CASSCFPTYVDNPWIIQYF.

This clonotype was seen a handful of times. CDR3 bases: TGTGCCAGCAGCTACCCGGGACTTAGTACGCAGTATTTT. Encoded protein: CASSYPGLSTQYF. The gene calls are TRBV7-3 and TRBJ2-3, with D perhaps TRBD2 (6 bases). The V end was cut by 4 bases, the J end by 8 bases, with 13 bases between. CDR3 length: 13 residues. Germline V gene sequence: CDR1 SGHTA, CDR2 FQGTGA. Filled out from reference TRBV7-3 and TRBJ2-3, the complete variable domain reads GAGVSQTPSNKVTEKGKYVELRCDPISGHTALYWYRQSLGQGPEFLIYFQGTGAADDSGLPNDRFFAVRPEGSVSTLKIQRTERGDSAVYLCASSYPGLSTQYFGPGTRLTVL.